This T cell receptor (beta chain) was retrieved from a study of blood T cell repertoires in COVID-19. Across the whole study: From the United States, Italy and Spain came samples of acute and convalescent COVID-19. T cells, B-cell-depleted T cells, or PBMCs supplied cDNA or gDNA.

V was clipped by 1 base and J by 2 bases, with 12 bases between them. Looked up from germline, CDR1 is LGHNT and CDR2 is FRNRAP. The CDR3 totals 16 residues. As originally analysed: Amplified reference gene primers provided the basis for estimating nucleated cell counts. Clones were sequenced by immunoSEQ multiplex PCR, and TCRdb holds only the in-frame ones, with some missing. D and trimming were read from the DNA, whereas the V and J calls and clone size are those reported in that table. In the table there are around 150,000 clones, roughly 89% of which are singletons. The clonotype comes from a human donor in a cohort sampled during active COVID-19. Material: peripheral blood. The chain carries TRBV12-5 and TRBJ1-3; TRBD1 is a possible D gene (5 bases). This CDR3 is CASGLARVGPGNTIYF. DNA for the CDR3: TGTGCTAGTGGTTTGGCACGTGTGGGGCCTGGAAACACCATATATTTT.